The 14 T cell receptor beta chains presented below share a single source sample, sequenced in a study of blood T cell repertoires in COVID-19. Profiling relied on immunoSEQ multiplex PCR, and the TCRdb table lists in-frame clones only, not all of them. The table lists 220,000 or so clones, around 84% of them singletons. The sample consisted of PBMCs or T cells enriched from blood (not recorded which). The source of these receptors is a woman between 35 and 50 years old who had recovered from COVID-19.

V and J are TRBV7-9 and TRBJ1-2; TRBD1 aligns across 11 bases. Trimming took 6 bases from V and 7 from J; bases not matched to a gene: 13. Germline CDR1 reads SEHNR; CDR2 reads FQNEAQ (reference sequence). The CDR3 contains 16 residues. DNA for the CDR3: TGTGCCAGCAGTCGGACAGGGGGCGCCCGTGGTAGTGGCTACACCTTC. This encodes CASSRTGGARGSGYTF.

The chain employs TRBV27 and TRBJ2-7, with 8 bases identical to TRBD2. The V gene end was trimmed by 7 bases and the J gene end by 2 bases; junction bases not matched to a gene: 7. The germline gives CDR1 MNHEY, CDR2 SMNVEV (reference sequence). The CDR3 is made up of 14 amino acids. The CDR3 reads CASKFTSGAYEQYF. DNA of the CDR3: TGTGCCAGCAAGTTCACTAGCGGAGCCTACGAGCAGTACTTC.

The chain links TRBV30 to TRBJ2-2; no reliable D call. This CDR3 is 14 amino acids long. In germline, CDR1 is GTSNPN, CDR2 SVGIG (reference sequence). Trimming shortened V by 2 bases and J by 1 base, and 8 bases separated the two germline ends. In nucleotides, the CDR3 is TGTGCCTGGAGTTATGCAGGGAACACCGGGGAGCTGTTTTTT. Its translation is CAWSYAGNTGELFF.

V is TRBV10-3 and J is TRBJ2-1, with 12 bases aligning to TRBD2. Germline CDR1 is ENHRY and CDR2 is SYGVKD. The CDR3 loop spans 16 amino acids. Unmatched junction bases numbered 6, after V lost 1 base and J lost 8 bases. CDR3: CAISEWTSGIGHEQFF. The CDR3 DNA reads as TGTGCCATCAGTGAGTGGACTAGCGGGATAGGTCATGAGCAGTTCTTC.

This chain links TRBV27 with TRBJ2-7; no clear D gene. V was trimmed by 4 bases and J by 3 bases, leaving 10 bases between them. Germline V gene data show CDR1 as MNHEY and CDR2 as SMNVEV (reference sequence). The CDR3 consists of 13 residues. In DNA, the CDR3 is TGTGCCAGCAGTTCGAGAAAAAGCTACGAGCAGTACTTC. The encoded protein is CASSSRKSYEQYF.

This chain links TRBV28 with TRBJ1-5, with 10 bases identical to TRBD1. The CDR3 contains 15 residues. Germline V lookup: CDR1 MDHEN, CDR2 SYDVKM. J lost 12 bases, V lost 3 bases, and 11 bases had no gene match. Here the CDR3 DNA reads TGTGCCAGCAGTTTTGTCCTGGGACAGGGGTTGCGCCAGCATTTT. Translating it yields CASSFVLGQGLRQHF.

V and J are TRBV7-8 and TRBJ2-1; 10 bases are a match to TRBD2. This CDR3 has 15 amino acids. J gave up 4 bases and V 4 bases, and 4 bases lay outside the gene matches. Germline lookup yields CDR1 SGHVS and CDR2 FQNEAQ. CDR3 protein: CASSSWTSGYNEQFF. The CDR3 nucleotides read TGTGCCAGCAGCTCCTGGACTAGCGGTTACAATGAGCAGTTCTTC.

The J gene is TRBJ1-2, the V gene TRBV3-1 (or the pseudogene TRBV3-2), with 7 bases that match TRBD1. After removal of 7 bases from V and 4 bases from J, the junction contained 12 bases not matched to a gene. CDR3 length: 15 residues. Looked up from germline, CDR1 is LGHDT and CDR2 is YNNKEL (reference sequence). CDR3 bases: TGTGCCAGCACTAAGCGACAGGGTGAAGGCTATGGCTACACCTTC. Translated, it gives CASTKRQGEGYGYTF.

The sample holds many counts of this clone. The chain recombines TRBV7-6 with TRBJ2-7; no definite D call. V gave up 2 bases and J gave up 7 bases, with 15 bases separating them. CDR3 length equals 14 residues. Germline values: CDR1 SGHVS, CDR2 FNYEAQ. The CDR3 reads CASSLTHGPSEQYV. DNA of the CDR3: TGTGCCAGCAGCTTAACCCATGGGCCCTCGGAGCAGTACGTC.

CDR3 nucleotides: TGTGCCAGTACCCTTCTACAGGGGAGAACAGATACGCAGTATTTT. Protein sequence: CASTLLQGRTDTQYF. The chain employs TRBV2 and TRBJ2-3; 7 nucleotides align to TRBD1. V dropped 9 bases and J dropped 3; count of bases not matched to a gene: 12. The CDR3 is 15 residues long. From germline, CDR1 is SNHLY and CDR2 FYNNEI. Filled out from reference TRBV2 and TRBJ2-3, the complete variable domain reads EPEVTQTPSHQVTQMGQEVILRCVPISNHLYFYWYRQILGQKVEFLVSFYNNEISEKSEIFDDQFSVERPDGSNFTLKIRSTKLEDSAMYFCASTLLQGRTDTQYFGPGTRLTVL.

The rearrangement joins TRBV5-1 to TRBJ2-3, with 9 bases lining up with TRBD2. This CDR3 is built from 17 residues. The germline V gene has CDR1 SGHRS and CDR2 YFSETQ. Germline trimming cut 0 bases from V and 6 bases from J; bases unmatched to any gene: 11. The CDR3 spells CASSLGLAATQLDTQYF. DNA for the CDR3: TGCGCCAGCAGCTTGGGACTAGCGGCGACCCAATTGGATACGCAGTATTTT.

This chain joins TRBV28 and TRBJ2-5; maybe TRBD1 (6 bases). Trimming took off 6 bases at V and 2 bases at J, with 13 bases between the two ends. CDR3 length equals 14 residues. Germline V CDR1 and CDR2: MDHEN, SYDVKM. CDR3 in DNA: TGTGCCAGCAGCAGACAGGACCGGCAAGAGACCCAGTACTTC. It codes for CASSRQDRQETQYF.

The J gene is TRBJ1-2, the V gene TRBV20-1, with 7 bases that match TRBD1. The CDR3 length is 14 residues. Unmatched junction bases numbered 8, after V lost 3 bases and J lost 4 bases. Germline V lookup: CDR1 DFQATT, CDR2 SNEGSKA (reference sequence). The CDR3 coding sequence is TGCAGTGCTAGTGCTTACAGGGGCCTCTATGGCTACACCTTC. Translated, it gives CSASAYRGLYGYTF.

The V call is TRBV5-5, the J call TRBJ1-5; no clear D. The V end lost 2 bases, the J end lost 1 base, and 13 bases lay between the germline ends. The CDR3 is made up of 16 amino acids. CDR1 is SGHKS, CDR2 YYEKEE, per germline (reference sequence). The DNA of the CDR3 is TGTGCCAGCAGCTTTGACCCAGGTCCGAGCAATCAGCCCCAGCATTTT. It translates to CASSFDPGPSNQPQHF.